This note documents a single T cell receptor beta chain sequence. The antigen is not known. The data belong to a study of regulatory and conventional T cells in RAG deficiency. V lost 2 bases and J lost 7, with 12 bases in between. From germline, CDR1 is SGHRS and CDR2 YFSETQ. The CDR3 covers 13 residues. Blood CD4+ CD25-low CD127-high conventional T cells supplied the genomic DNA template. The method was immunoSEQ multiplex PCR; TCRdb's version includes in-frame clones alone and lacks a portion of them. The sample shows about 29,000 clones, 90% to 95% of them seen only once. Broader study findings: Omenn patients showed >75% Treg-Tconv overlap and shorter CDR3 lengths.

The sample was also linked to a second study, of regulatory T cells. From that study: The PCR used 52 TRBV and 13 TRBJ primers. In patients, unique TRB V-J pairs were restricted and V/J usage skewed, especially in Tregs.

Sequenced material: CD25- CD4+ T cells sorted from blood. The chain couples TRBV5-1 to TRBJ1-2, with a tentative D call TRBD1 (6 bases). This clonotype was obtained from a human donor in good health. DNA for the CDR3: TGCGCCAGCAGCTTCAACCGGGACACTGGCTACACCTTC. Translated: CASSFNRDTGYTF.